This TCR beta chain was profiled in a study of CD8 T cells in Susac syndrome. Study-wide context: Within the group of sequenced Susac syndrome patients, 5 or 6 had active disease and eight were in remission.

Germline V lookup: CDR1 MDHEN, CDR2 SYDVKM. The CDR3 is made up of 14 amino acids. With 2 bases removed from V and 7 bases from J, the gap between germline ends came to 12 bases. The RNA, about 0.5 to 1 ug, was put through reverse transcription using random hexamers. TCRdb ran MiXCR on the immunoSEQ multiplex PCR reads and lists one entry per CDR3 protein. The sample has under 200,000 distinct CDR3 sequences, roughly nine tenths seen once. Specimen: CD4+ T cells from PBMCs. This TCR came from a human donor with Susac syndrome. The chain employs TRBV28 and TRBJ2-1; D might be TRBD2 (6 bases). CDR3 bases: TGTGCCAGCAGTTTACGGCTAGCGACAAATGAGCAGTTCTTC. This gives the protein CASSLRLATNEQFF. Full variable domain (rest looked up from reference TRBV28 and TRBJ2-1): DVKVTQSSRYLVKRTGEKVFLECVQDMDHENMFWYRQDPGLGLRLIYFSYDVKMKEKGDIPEGYSVSREKKERFSLILESASTNQTSMYLCASSLRLATNEQFFGPGTRLTVL.